These 14 T cell receptor beta chains were sequenced from one sample in a study of blood T cell repertoires in COVID-19. Generated by immunoSEQ multiplex PCR, the TCRdb table keeps only in-frame clones and is missing some. The sample has more than 300,000 clones; nearly 90% are singletons. The sequenced sample was PBMCs or T cells enriched from blood (not recorded which). These TCRs come from a woman aged 25 to 45 who had recovered from COVID-19.

The V call is TRBV9, the J call TRBJ2-6, with 12 bases lining up with TRBD2. Germline assignment: CDR1 SGDLS and CDR2 YYNGEE. The CDR3 sequence is 20 residues long. V was pared by 0 bases and J by 0 bases, with 7 bases of the junction left unmatched. As DNA, the CDR3 is TGTGCCAGCAGCGTAGCCGGTGGACTAGCGGGAAACTCTGGGGCCAACGTCCTGACTTTC. Amino acids: CASSVAGGLAGNSGANVLTF.

The genes are TRBV12-3 or TRBV12-4 and TRBJ1-2; D gene ambiguous. V gave up 2 bases and J gave up 7 bases, with 8 bases separating them. This CDR3 contains 12 residues. In nucleotides, the CDR3 is TGTGCCAGCAGTTTAAGCCGTGCTGGCTACACCTTC. Its translation is CASSLSRAGYTF.

This sequence joins TRBV4-2 and TRBJ1-1; D gene uncertain. Germline CDR1 LGHNA, CDR2 YNFKEQ. The length of the CDR3 is 18 residues. V was pared by 0 bases and J by 5 bases, with 22 bases between. The DNA of the CDR3 is TGTGCCAGCAGCCAAGATTATGAAGGCGGTCGAGTCGGGACTGAAGCTTTCTTT. Translated, it gives CASSQDYEGGRVGTEAFF.

This clone was seen a handful of times. The chain links TRBV19 to TRBJ1-4, with 7 bases lining up with TRBD1. CDR1 and CDR2 (germline): LNHDA, SQIVND (reference sequence). This CDR3 region has 15 residues. With 5 bases clipped from V and 0 bases from J, the junction kept 3 bases outside the gene matches. The CDR3, as DNA: TGTGCCAGTAGTCCTGGGACAGCAACTAATGAAAAACTGTTTTTT. As protein: CASSPGTATNEKLFF.

This clone was observed a single time. V usage is TRBV28 and J usage is TRBJ1-1; D is uncertain. Germline CDR1 is MDHEN and CDR2 is SYDVKM. V lost 2 bases and J lost 0, with 10 bases in between. The CDR3 contains 15 residues. The CDR3 DNA is TGTGCCAGCAGTTTAGGAGGGCCCATGAACACTGAAGCTTTCTTT. Translated: CASSLGGPMNTEAFF.

The chain uses TRBV27 and TRBJ1-2; the match to TRBD1 covers 9 bases. Trimming at V came to 4 bases and at J to 8 bases, leaving 17 bases not matched to a gene. This CDR3 has 17 residues. CDR1 and CDR2 (germline): MNHEY, SMNVEV (reference sequence). The CDR3 DNA sequence: TGTGCCAGCAGTTCGCGACTTTCTGAACAGGGGGCAGGGGGCTACACCTTC. This gives the protein CASSSRLSEQGAGGYTF.

The chain uses TRBV19 and TRBJ2-1, with 10 nucleotides matching TRBD1. V shed 5 bases, J shed 10 bases, and the junction held 5 bases outside the gene matches. Germline V lookup: CDR1 LNHDA, CDR2 SQIVND (reference sequence). This CDR3 is 13 amino acids long. The DNA of the CDR3 is TGTGCCAGTAGTGGACAGGGGGATCGAGAGCAGTTCTTC. It is translated as CASSGQGDREQFF.

V is TRBV9 and J is TRBJ2-7; 10 bases fit TRBD1. The CDR3 has 16 amino acids. V gave up 0 bases and J gave up 1 base; unmatched junction bases: 4. Germline V CDR1 and CDR2: SGDLS, YYNGEE. CDR3 sequence: CASSVGGQGISYEQYF. CDR3 sequence (DNA): TGTGCCAGCAGCGTAGGGGGACAGGGGATTTCCTACGAGCAGTACTTC. Based on the CDR3 plus reference TRBV9 and TRBJ2-7, the full variable domain is DSGVTQTPKHLITATGQRVTLRCSPRSGDLSVYWYQQSLDQGLQFLIQYYNGEERAKGNILERFSAQQFPDLHSELNLSSLELGDSALYFCASSVGGQGISYEQYFGPGTRLTVT.

V is TRBV5-4 and J is TRBJ1-3; 10 positions match TRBD1. The V gene end was trimmed by 3 bases and the J gene end by 3 bases; junction bases not matched to a gene: 12. The CDR3 is made up of 18 amino acids. Germline V CDR1 and CDR2: SGHNT, YYREEE (reference sequence). Here the CDR3 reads CASSSLPGTGVGGNTIYF. CDR3 coding DNA: TGTGCCAGCAGCTCACTACCCGGGACAGGGGTTGGTGGAAACACCATATATTTT.

The genes are TRBV11-2 and TRBJ1-2, with 9 bases aligning to TRBD1. In germline, CDR1 is SGHAT, CDR2 FQNNGV. This CDR3 is built from 16 residues. Trimming at V came to 5 bases and at J to 1 base, leaving 8 bases not matched to a gene. The CDR3 spells CASSRLSGQGNYGYTF. The CDR3 nucleotides read TGTGCCAGCAGCCGATTATCGGGACAGGGTAACTATGGCTACACCTTC.

The rearrangement links TRBV7-9 to TRBJ2-1; 9 bases agree with TRBD1. CDR1 is SEHNR, CDR2 FQNEAQ, per germline (reference sequence). The CDR3 length is 16 residues. The V segment lost 5 bases and the J segment 3 bases; nucleotides outside the gene matches: 8. CDR3 residues: CASSAPGTGIYNEQFF. The CDR3 DNA follows: TGTGCCAGCAGCGCACCCGGGACAGGGATCTACAATGAGCAGTTCTTC.

V is TRBV6-5 and J is TRBJ2-5, with D perhaps TRBD2 (6 bases). V lost 4 bases, J lost 7 bases, and 7 bases lay in between. The CDR3 is 11 amino acids. Germline assignment: CDR1 MNHEY and CDR2 SVGAGI. CDR3 sequence reads: CASSSGGTQYF. CDR3 in DNA: TGTGCCAGCAGTTCCGGGGGGACCCAGTACTTC.

The chain has TRBV29-1 and TRBJ2-1; 7 nucleotides line up with TRBD2. The germline CDR1 and CDR2 sequences are SQVTM and ANQGSEA. The CDR3 runs to 14 residues. Losses at the gene ends were 3 bases for V and 2 bases for J; bases not matched to a gene: 4. CDR3: CSVDRLAAYNEQFF. Written as DNA, the CDR3 is TGCAGCGTTGATAGGCTAGCGGCCTACAATGAGCAGTTCTTC.

The chain links TRBV27 to TRBJ2-7; 8 positions agree with TRBD2. CDR3 length equals 15 residues. Looked up from germline, CDR1 is MNHEY and CDR2 is SMNVEV (reference sequence). The V segment lost 5 bases and the J segment 3 bases; nucleotides outside the gene matches: 9. This CDR3 is CASSITGTSNYEQYF. The CDR3 coding sequence is TGTGCCAGCAGTATAACCGGGACTAGTAACTACGAGCAGTACTTC.